The 19 T cell receptor beta chains below come from one sample, sequenced in a study of identical twins (dated by TCRdb to 2016 to 2017). The library was made by 5' RACE. This sample was sequenced with an Illumina HiSeq 2000. The public reads were run again by TCRdb, first through fastp at Q25 and then through MiXCR, and only productive beta chains were kept. Each entry merges the rows of one CDR3 protein and shows their most common DNA and genes. The sample has approximately 300,000 distinct CDR3 sequences on record, around 9.7% of them singletons. The ten largest clonotypes hold around 7.1% of the sample. The sample was also linked to a second study, of yellow fever vaccine responses in identical twins.

Input material: CD8+ T cells sorted from blood. Receptor source: a woman aged 18 to 35 in good health.

This clonotype was recorded many times. The gene calls are TRBV3-1 and TRBJ2-5; D gene ambiguous. The germline V gene encodes CDR1 LGHDT and CDR2 YNNKEL (reference sequence). The CDR3 runs to 15 residues. V shed 0 bases and J shed 5 bases, with 13 bases lying between them. This CDR3 is CASSQEGRFVETQYF. The CDR3 DNA is TGTGCCAGCAGCCAAGAGGGTAGATTTGTGGAGACCCAGTACTTC.

The chain joins TRBV30 to TRBJ2-2; 8 bases agree with TRBD1. The CDR3 is 16 amino acids. In germline, CDR1 is GTSNPN, CDR2 SVGIG (reference sequence). After removal of 2 bases from V and 2 bases from J, the junction contained 7 bases not matched to a gene. The CDR3, as DNA: TGTGCCTGGAGTACCCAGGGGGCCGTTAACACCGGGGAGCTGTTTTTT. Translating gives CAWSTQGAVNTGELFF.

Only a few counts were recorded for this clonotype. The CDR3 DNA sequence: TGTGCCAGCAGCTTGGATAGGATCAATGAGCAGTTCTTC. This sequence encodes CASSLDRINEQFF. This chain links TRBV7-9 with TRBJ2-1; no definite D call. Deletions cut 3 bases from V and 6 bases from J, with 9 bases between. CDR3 length: 13 amino acids. CDR1 and CDR2 from the germline V gene are SEHNR and FQNEAQ (reference sequence).

This chain links TRBV4-3 with TRBJ2-7, with D unclear. V lost 0 bases to trimming and J lost 3 bases, with 12 bases between them. This CDR3 is 15 amino acids long. Per the germline V gene, CDR1 is LGHNA and CDR2 is YSLEER. The CDR3 nucleotides read TGCGCCAGCAGCCAAGATCAGGCAGGCCTCTACGAGCAGTACTTC. Protein: CASSQDQAGLYEQYF.

This clonotype showed up just a few times. V is TRBV27 and J is TRBJ2-7; 9 positions match TRBD1. J gave up 6 bases and V 4 bases, and 7 bases lay outside the gene matches. This CDR3 is built from 14 residues. CDR1 is MNHEY, CDR2 SMNVEV, per germline (reference sequence). CDR3 sequence (DNA): TGTGCCAGCAGTTATCAACAGGGGGCAAGCGAGCAGTACTTC. Translation gives CASSYQQGASEQYF.

About this clonotype: One end of the junction varies from germline; a read error may be responsible. CDR3 sequence: CASSRGDDSPLHF. CDR3 sequence (DNA): TGTGCTAGCAGCCGAGGGGATGATTCACCCCTCCACTTT. This chain uses TRBV7-7 with TRBJ1-6, with a possible D match to TRBD1 (5 bases). This CDR3 spans 13 amino acids. Germline CDR1 is SSHAT and CDR2 is FNYEAQ (reference sequence).

The chain carries TRBV6-2 or TRBV6-3 and TRBJ2-1, with D maybe TRBD2 (5 bases). The CDR3 has 18 amino acids. Germline lookup yields CDR1 MNHEY and CDR2 SVGEGT. V dropped 0 bases and J dropped 6 bases, with 21 bases sitting between them. The CDR3 loop reads CASSYSRVGNTSRNEQFF. CDR3 coding DNA: TGTGCCAGCAGTTACTCGAGGGTCGGGAATACAAGCCGCAATGAGCAGTTCTTC.

The chain joins TRBV27 to TRBJ2-5, with D perhaps matching TRBD1 or TRBD2 (5 bases each). Germline lookup yields CDR1 MNHEY and CDR2 SMNVEV (reference sequence). V lost 7 bases and J 7 bases, leaving 19 bases between the germline ends. CDR3 size: 14 residues. The CDR3 reads CASNNLGGPGTQYF. In DNA, the CDR3 is TGTGCCAGCAACAACCTTGGGGGTCCGGGGACCCAGTACTTC.

Only a few counts were recorded for this clonotype. The rearrangement joins TRBV10-3 to TRBJ1-1; D unresolved. Germline V gene lookup returns CDR1 ENHRY and CDR2 SYGVKD. Trimming removed 2 bases from V and 1 base from J, with 17 bases in between. This CDR3 is built from 17 residues. The CDR3 sequence: CAISEKGSRVSNTEAFF. The DNA for the CDR3 is TGTGCCATCAGTGAGAAGGGATCCAGAGTATCGAACACTGAAGCTTTCTTT.

This chain links TRBV29-1 with TRBJ2-1; D call uncertain. The germline V and J ends were trimmed by 3 bases and 3 bases, with 6 bases remaining between them. The CDR3 loop spans 12 amino acids. Germline values: CDR1 SQVTM, CDR2 ANQGSEA. DNA for the CDR3: TGCAGCGTTGATACTGACTACAATGAGCAGTTCTTC. Residues: CSVDTDYNEQFF.

This clonotype has more than one count but fewer than ten. The chain employs TRBV28 and TRBJ2-1, with 9 bases fitting TRBD1. With V trimmed by 6 bases and J by 8 bases, 14 bases remained unmatched. In germline, CDR1 is MDHEN, CDR2 SYDVKM. CDR3 size: 16 residues. CDR3: CASSPTGGRVWDEQFF. In DNA form, the CDR3 reads TGTGCCAGCAGCCCAACAGGGGGCCGCGTCTGGGATGAGCAGTTCTTC. The full variable domain, in which reference TRBV28 and TRBJ2-1 provide the parts outside the CDR3, is DVKVTQSSRYLVKRTGEKVFLECVQDMDHENMFWYRQDPGLGLRLIYFSYDVKMKEKGDIPEGYSVSREKKERFSLILESASTNQTSMYLCASSPTGGRVWDEQFFGPGTRLTVL.

J is TRBJ2-6 and V is TRBV3-1, with TRBD1 matching 7 bases. Trimming at V came to 5 bases and at J to 4 bases, leaving 11 bases not matched to a gene. Germline-derived CDR1 and CDR2 are LGHDT and YNNKEL (reference sequence). The CDR3 totals 17 residues. The CDR3 sequence is CASSEFLQGTGANVLTF. DNA for the CDR3: TGTGCCAGCAGCGAATTCTTACAGGGGACCGGGGCCAACGTCCTGACTTTC.

This clonotype showed up many times. The J gene is TRBJ2-2, the V gene TRBV29-1; D gene uncertain. The CDR3 has 11 amino acids. The V and J ends lost 0 bases and 16 bases respectively, with 12 bases between them. Germline V gene data show CDR1 as SQVTM and CDR2 as ANQGSEA. This CDR3 reads CSVEEGWGPFF. In nucleotides, the CDR3 is TGCAGCGTTGAAGAGGGCTGGGGTCCGTTTTTT.

This chain connects TRBV7-6 to TRBJ2-7, with D possibly TRBD1 on 6 matching bases. The CDR3 consists of 15 residues. Germline CDR1 reads SGHVS; CDR2 reads FNYEAQ. V gave up 5 bases and J gave up 2 bases, with 16 bases separating them. This CDR3 reads CASSPTAGEAYEQYF. CDR3 DNA: TGTGCCAGCAGCCCCACCGCAGGGGAAGCCTACGAGCAGTACTTC. Using reference TRBV7-6 and TRBJ2-7 for the parts outside the CDR3, the full variable domain is GAGVSQSPRYKVTKRGQDVALRCDPISGHVSLYWYRQALGQGPEFLTYFNYEAQQDKSGLPNDRFSAERPEGSISTLTIQRTEQRDSAMYRCASSPTAGEAYEQYFGPGTRLTVT.

This clonotype was recorded many times. The V and J genes are TRBV6-6 and TRBJ2-7, with 7 positions matching TRBD1. The CDR3 runs 12 residues. CDR1 and CDR2 (germline): MNHNY, SVGAGI (reference sequence). The junction had 3 bases not matched to a gene; V was cut back by 5 bases and J by 5 bases. The DNA of the CDR3 is TGTGCCAGCAGTCCAGGGGGTCACGAGCAGTACTTC. This codes for CASSPGGHEQYF.

Only a few counts were recorded for this clonotype. The gene calls are TRBV20-1 and TRBJ2-7, with 7 positions matching TRBD1. Germline V gene lookup returns CDR1 DFQATT and CDR2 SNEGSKA (reference sequence). The CDR3 is made up of 13 amino acids. V was clipped by 8 bases and J by 0 bases; unmatched bases: 7. For the CDR3, the DNA is TGCAGTACAGGGGAGCTGAGCTCCTACGAGCAGTACTTC. Its translation is CSTGELSSYEQYF.

The chain recombines TRBV4-3 with TRBJ2-1; D ambiguous. The CDR3 covers 17 residues. V lost 3 bases to trimming and J lost 14 bases, with 29 bases between them. Looked up from germline, CDR1 is LGHNA and CDR2 is YSLEER. The CDR3 region is CASSQDPPGLTEDVEFF. The CDR3 nucleotides are TGCGCCAGCAGCCAGGACCCGCCGGGCCTAACCGAGGATGTGGAGTTCTTC.

Turning to this clonotype: One base away lies a much larger clone, so this may be a sequencing read error. The chain combines TRBV3-1 with TRBJ2-7, with 8 bases lining up with TRBD1. In germline, CDR1 is LGHDT, CDR2 YNNKEL (reference sequence). There are 15 residues in the CDR3. The chain's CDR3 is CATSQPGTGSYEQYF. The CDR3 bases are TGTGCCACCAGCCAGCCTGGGACAGGCTCCTACGAGCAGTACTTC.

This clonotype was counted a few times. V and J are TRBV10-2 and TRBJ1-1; D is possibly TRBD1 (5 bases). The CDR3 consists of 15 residues. The germline V gene encodes CDR1 WSHSY and CDR2 SAAADI. The V gene lost 2 bases and the J gene lost 0 bases, with 10 bases spanning the gap. CDR3 DNA sequence: TGCGCCAGCAGTGAGATACAGGCACTGAACACTGAAGCTTTCTTT. It encodes CASSEIQALNTEAFF.